The next 13 T cell receptor beta chains were all read from a single sample in a study of identical twins. Using its own MiXCR run on the 5' RACE reads, TCRdb lists one record per CDR3 protein. The sample contains hundreds of thousands of distinct CDR3 sequences, roughly 7% of which appear only once. These data are also associated with another study on yellow fever vaccine responses in identical twins.

The sample was memory (CD45RO+) T cells sorted from blood. All receptors come from a woman aged 18 to 35 in good health.

This clonotype was found many times. The chain has TRBV24-1 and TRBJ1-5, with 7 bases fitting TRBD1. CDR1 is KGHDR and CDR2 is SFDVKD in the germline V gene. The J segment lost 5 bases and the V segment lost 4 bases, leaving 7 bases of the junction unmatched. There are 15 residues in the CDR3. The chain's CDR3 is CATSDSTGIHQPQHF. The CDR3, as DNA: TGTGCCACCAGTGACTCGACAGGGATCCATCAGCCCCAGCATTTT.

This chain connects TRBV14 to TRBJ1-6; the D is unclear. V gave up 4 bases and J gave up 7 bases, with 8 bases separating them. Germline-derived CDR1 and CDR2 are SGHDN and FVKESK. The length of the CDR3 is 13 residues. Here the CDR3 reads CASSRGSNSPLHF. CDR3 bases: TGTGCCAGCAGCCGTGGGTCCAATTCACCCCTCCACTTT.

CDR3 in amino acids: CASSGTGKGEQYF. The DNA for the CDR3 is TGTGCCAGTTCCGGGACAGGGAAAGGCGAGCAGTACTTC. The rearrangement joins TRBV6-1 to TRBJ2-7; 9 nucleotides align to TRBD1. Looked up from germline, CDR1 is MNHNS and CDR2 is SASEGT. This CDR3 comprises 13 residues. V lost 9 bases and J lost 6; bases outside the gene matches: 9.

The chain recombines TRBV24-1 with TRBJ2-2, with D perhaps being TRBD1 or TRBD2 (5 bases each). Trimming removed 10 bases at V and 6 bases at J, with 14 bases between. The CDR3 consists of 13 residues. Per the germline V gene, CDR1 is KGHDR and CDR2 is SFDVKD. The CDR3 DNA reads TGTGCCACGGGGGACCCTATGGCCGGGGAGCTGTTTTTT. Translating it yields CATGDPMAGELFF.

V is TRBV7-9 and J is TRBJ1-1; D uncertain. This CDR3 is 14 amino acids long. Per germline, CDR1 SEHNR and CDR2 FQNEAQ (reference sequence). The ends were cut back, 4 bases at V and 7 bases at J, with 16 bases in the middle. The CDR3 coding sequence is TGTGCCAGCAGCTATCTGACTTCGGCTTTTGAAGCTTTCTTT. It specifies CASSYLTSAFEAFF.

Many counts were recorded for this clonotype. The chain carries TRBV28 and TRBJ1-1; D is uncertain. Trimming left V 2 bases short and J 11 bases short, with 15 bases between. Germline CDR1 and CDR2: MDHEN and SYDVKM. The CDR3 has 13 residues. The CDR3 loop reads CASSLGSLRRAFF. CDR3 in DNA: TGTGCCAGCAGTTTAGGCTCCCTCCGGAGGGCTTTCTTT.

The chain carries TRBV28 and TRBJ1-4, with TRBD1 matching over 11 bases. The germline V gene has CDR1 MDHEN and CDR2 SYDVKM. This CDR3 region has 15 residues. Germline trimming cut 6 bases from V and 0 bases from J; bases unmatched to any gene: 0. The chain's CDR3 is CASRGQGATNEKLFF. As DNA, the CDR3 is TGTGCCAGCAGGGGACAGGGGGCAACTAATGAAAAACTGTTTTTT.

This clonotype has just a few counts. The chain uses TRBV4-1 and TRBJ2-3; the match to TRBD1 covers 9 bases. This CDR3 spans 21 amino acids. After removal of 0 bases from V and 0 bases from J, the junction contained 16 bases not matched to a gene. Germline assignment: CDR1 MGHRA and CDR2 YSYEKL. In DNA form, the CDR3 reads TGCGCCAGCAGCCAAGATGCCCCTCGGACAGGGGCCACAAATAGCACAGATACGCAGTATTTT. This sequence encodes CASSQDAPRTGATNSTDTQYF.

This clonotype was detected only a few times. The CDR3 loop reads CSARGAGFSNQPQHF. Here the CDR3 DNA reads TGCAGTGCTAGAGGGGCAGGGTTTAGCAATCAGCCCCAGCATTTT. J is TRBJ1-5 and V is TRBV20-1; maybe TRBD1 (5 bases). V dropped 1 base and J dropped 0 bases, with 10 bases sitting between them. The CDR3 spans 15 residues. Per the germline V gene, CDR1 is DFQATT and CDR2 is SNEGSKA (reference sequence).

The chain carries TRBV3-1 and TRBJ1-3; D gene uncertain. Trimming took 5 bases from V and 2 from J, leaving 7 bases between them. Germline loops: CDR1 LGHDT, CDR2 YNNKEL (reference sequence). CDR3 length equals 13 residues. The CDR3 protein is CASSSPTGNTIYF. CDR3 coding DNA: TGTGCCAGCAGCTCTCCTACTGGAAACACCATATATTTT.

V is TRBV24-1 and J is TRBJ2-5; unclear D gene. V lost 1 base and J 7 bases, leaving 9 bases between the germline ends. CDR1 and CDR2 (germline): KGHDR, SFDVKD. CDR3 length: 13 amino acids. Written as DNA, the CDR3 is TGTGCCACCAGTGATTTATACTTGGGGACCCAGTACTTC. Translated: CATSDLYLGTQYF.

This sequence joins TRBV7-9 and TRBJ2-3, with 8 bases identical to TRBD2. This CDR3 spans 15 amino acids. The V gene end was trimmed by 1 base and the J gene end by 3 bases; junction bases not matched to a gene: 3. Germline assignment: CDR1 SEHNR and CDR2 FQNEAQ (reference sequence). The chain's CDR3 is CASSLVASGTDTQYF. The CDR3 nucleotides are TGTGCCAGCAGCTTAGTGGCTAGCGGGACAGATACGCAGTATTTT.

The chain uses TRBV6-1 and TRBJ2-1; D tentatively reads TRBD1 or TRBD2 (5 bases each). Trimming shortened V by 5 bases and J by 4 bases, and 12 bases separated the two germline ends. This CDR3 is 14 amino acids long. Germline V gene sequence: CDR1 MNHNS, CDR2 SASEGT. This CDR3 reads CASSPGPRYNEQFF. In DNA, the CDR3 is TGTGCCAGCAGTCCGGGACCGAGATACAATGAGCAGTTCTTC.